Listed below are T cell receptor beta chains from one sample, sequenced in a study of blood T cell repertoires in COVID-19. Repertoires were generated with immunoSEQ multiplex PCR, while TCRdb's copy carries only in-frame clones and drops some. Among some 150,000 clones listed, around four fifths were seen once. The sample comprised peripheral blood. Receptors originate from a woman aged 40 to 49 with active or convalescent COVID-19. The CDR3 runs from the conserved cysteine through the conserved F or W. D genes are given only for firm matches. A clone size is listed for some rows: how often the clone was seen (once, few, many), or a class if it is expanded.

>.|TRBJ2-2|TRBV28|TRBD1
TGTGCCAGCAGGAGCCAGGGGGCCGGCACCGGGGAGCTGTTTTTT
CASRSQGAGTGELFF
>.|TRBJ2-6|TRBV28|.
TGTGCCAGCAGCGAGCACTCTGGGGCCAACGTCCTGACTTTC
CASSEHSGANVLTF
>.|TRBJ1-2|TRBV28|TRBD1
TGTGCCAGCAGTCCCCCCCCGACAGGGGGCTACACCTTC
CASSPPPTGGYTF
>.|TRBJ2-7|TRBV11-3|TRBD2
TGTGCCAGCAGCCGGGGGTCTAGCGGGGGATTCCACGAGCAGTACTTC
CASSRGSSGGFHEQYF
>.|TRBJ1-5|TRBV6-5|.
TGTGCCAGCAGTTACCGTCGGGGAGGGAATCAGCCCCAGCATTTT
CASSYRRGGNQPQHF
>few|TRBJ1-1|TRBV4-1|.
TGCGCCAGCAGCCAAGATAGGTGGCAGGGAGGGGAGAACACTGAAGCTTTCTTT
CASSQDRWQGGENTEAFF
>.|TRBJ2-4|TRBV27|TRBD2
TGTGCCAGCACCCCTCCGGGACTAGTGAACATTCAGTACTTC
CASTPPGLVNIQYF
>once|TRBJ2-7|TRBV27|.
TGTGCCAGCAGTTTAGGAGCGTTATCGAAGCAGTACTTC
CASSLGALSKQYF
>.|TRBJ2-2|TRBV6-6|TRBD2
TGTGCCAGCAGTTTATCTAGCGGGAGAACGAACGGGGAGCTGTTTTTT
CASSLSSGRTNGELFF
>.|TRBJ1-1|TRBV6-5|.
TGTGCCAGCACCGTGTTGTACAGGGACACTGAAGCTTTCTTT
CASTVLYRDTEAFF
>.|TRBJ1-3|TRBV5-1|.
TGCGCCAGCAGCTTGGTACAGGGCTCTGGAAACACCATATATTTT
CASSLVQGSGNTIYF
>once|TRBJ2-3|TRBV5-1|TRBD1
TGCGCCAGCAGACAAAGGACAGGTTCTAGCACAGATACGCAGTATTTT
CASRQRTGSSTDTQYF
>.|TRBJ1-5|TRBV7-8|.
TGTGCCAGCAGCTTAAGAGACGTGGGCTTTGGCAATCAGCCCCAGCATTTT
CASSLRDVGFGNQPQHF
>.|TRBJ2-7|TRBV5-1|.
TGCGCCAGCAGCTTGAACAGCTACGAGCAGTACTTC
CASSLNSYEQYF
>once|TRBJ1-1|TRBV18|.
TGTGCCAGCTCACCAAAACAGGCGAACACTGAAGCTTTCTTT
CASSPKQANTEAFF
>.|TRBJ2-7|TRBV7-6|.
TGTGCCAGCAGCTTAGAGCCGGGAAAGAAAAACTACGAGCAGTACTTC
CASSLEPGKKNYEQYF
>.|TRBJ2-1|TRBV19|TRBD2
TGTGCCAGTAGTATGGCGGGTCCTAGCGGGGGGGTGATTGAGCAGTTCTTC
CASSMAGPSGGVIEQFF